A selection of T cell receptor beta chains follows, all from one sample in a study of T-cell reconstitution after alpha-beta-depleted transplantation in children. From the PCR reads, TCRdb called clonotypes with MiXCR, one entry per CDR3 protein. This sample has 250,000 or so distinct CDR3 sequences, with 20% to 30% found just once. The input for sequencing was PBMCs, mostly from graft donor cells, taken 360 days after TCRalphabeta/CD19-depleted stem cell transplant. These receptor sequences come from a female patient aged 2-15 years who had a stem cell transplant for congenital amegakaryocytic thrombocytopenia, so the T cells may come from the graft donor. Both conserved end residues are part of each CDR3. A D gene is named only where the DNA matches it firmly. Not all rows give a size; the values are once, few, many and, for expanded clones, a class.

abundance	d_gene	v_gene	j_gene	CDR3nt	CDR3aa
few	.	TRBV4-3	TRBJ1-4	TGCGCCAGCAGCCAAGGGCAGGGGTGGGGTGAAAAACTGTTTTTT	CASSQGQGWGEKLFF
many	TRBD1	TRBV4-1	TRBJ2-7	TGCGCCAGCAGCCTAGCCGGGACAGGGGTGAGTGAGCAGTACTTC	CASSLAGTGVSEQYF
.	TRBD2	TRBV24-1	TRBJ2-3	TGTGCCACCAGTGACCCTGGGACTAGCGGGAGTACAGATACGCAGTATTTT	CATSDPGTSGSTDTQYF
.	TRBD1	TRBV29-1	TRBJ2-7	TGCAGCGTTGGTTCTACTGTGACAGGGGCGTCGGAGCAGTACTTC	CSVGSTVTGASEQYF
.	.	TRBV21-1	TRBJ2-2	TGTGCCAGCAGCAAAAGTGAGGGGATCACCGGGGAGCTGTTTTTT	CASSKSEGITGELFF
many	TRBD1	TRBV12-3/TRBV12-4	TRBJ2-1	TGTGCCAGCAGCCTCTACAGGGGTGGTGAGCAGTTCTTC	CASSLYRGGEQFF
.	.	TRBV29-1	TRBJ2-3	TGCAGCGTTGGGGGGGACACAGATACGCAGTATTTT	CSVGGDTDTQYF
.	TRBD2	TRBV3-1	TRBJ2-7	TGTGCCAGCAGCCAACTAGCGGGGGCCTACGAGCAGTACTTC	CASSQLAGAYEQYF
.	.	TRBV6-5	TRBJ2-3	TGTGCCAGCAGTTACTCAACCGGGGGTTACACAGATACGCAGTATTTT	CASSYSTGGYTDTQYF
few	TRBD2	TRBV20-1	TRBJ2-1	TGCAGTGCTAGAGGCCCTAGCGGGAGTGTCTACAATGAGCAGTTCTTC	CSARGPSGSVYNEQFF
.	.	TRBV7-9	TRBJ2-7	TGTGCCAGCAGCTTAAGCCTGGGCCAACACTCCTACGAGCAGTACTTC	CASSLSLGQHSYEQYF
.	.	TRBV6-1	TRBJ2-7	TGTGCCAGCAGTACAACAGAGTCCTCCTACGAGCAGTACTTC	CASSTTESSYEQYF
.	.	TRBV2	TRBJ2-2	TGTGCCAGCATGCTTTCGGGACGGAACACCGGGGAGCTGTTTTTT	CASMLSGRNTGELFF
.	.	TRBV12-3/TRBV12-4	TRBJ1-1	TGTGCCAGCAGACACCTAGGGGGCACTGAAGCTTTCTTT	CASRHLGGTEAFF
.	.	TRBV20-1	TRBJ2-7	TGCAGTGCTAGCGTGGGGGGCGATGGCTACGAGCAGTACTTC	CSASVGGDGYEQYF
.	.	TRBV7-9	TRBJ1-2	TGTGCCAGCAGCTTAAACGGGGGAGCTAACTATGGCTACACCTTC	CASSLNGGANYGYTF
.	.	TRBV14	TRBJ2-1	TGTGCCAGCAGCCCCGGGCATCTTTACAATGAGCAGTTCTTC	CASSPGHLYNEQFF
few	.	TRBV6-2/TRBV6-3	TRBJ1-5	TGTGCCAGCAGGAACAGGAGCCTCTCCAATCAGCCCCAGCATTTT	CASRNRSLSNQPQHF
.	.	TRBV28	TRBJ2-6	TGTGCCAGCGGTTACAGGGACTCTGGTGGGGCCAACGTCCTGACTTTC	CASGYRDSGGANVLTF
.	.	TRBV7-9	TRBJ1-5	TGTGCCAGCAGTTTCGACGGGGCCAATCAGCCCCAGCATTTT	CASSFDGANQPQHF
.	.	TRBV4-1	TRBJ1-6	TGCGCCAGCAGCCAAGTAATTCAAGGGAGCGCCTATAATTCACCCCTCCACTTT	CASSQVIQGSAYNSPLHF
.	.	TRBV30	TRBJ1-1	TGTGCCGGTGACAGGCCCTTGGGCACTGAAGCTTTCTTT	CAGDRPLGTEAFF
.	.	TRBV7-7	TRBJ2-3	TGTGCCAGCAGCTTAGAAGGTGGCGACGCGCAGTATTTT	CASSLEGGDAQYF
.	TRBD2	TRBV6-5	TRBJ2-2	TGTGCCAGCAGTTACTCGATTCTAGCGGGATCGGATACCGGGGAGGTGTTTTTT	CASSYSILAGSDTGEVFF
.	.	TRBV28	TRBJ2-1	TGTGCCAGCAGTCGGACATTCTTATACAATGAGCAGTTCTTC	CASSRTFLYNEQFF
.	TRBD2	TRBV28	TRBJ2-3	TGTGCCAGCACTCGAAGACTGGGCGGGAGTGCGGGGGCAGATACGCAGTATTTT	CASTRRLGGSAGADTQYF
few	.	TRBV5-1	TRBJ2-3	TGCGCCAGCAGCTTGGACAGCCCGTTCACAGATACGCAGTATTTT	CASSLDSPFTDTQYF
few	TRBD1	TRBV20-1	TRBJ1-2	TGCAGTGCTAGAGTCGGACAGGGGGGCCGCTACACCTTC	CSARVGQGGRYTF
.	.	TRBV30	TRBJ2-3	TGTGCCTGGAACTTCGCAGATACGCAGTATTTT	CAWNFADTQYF
.	TRBD1	TRBV29-1	TRBJ2-1	TGCAGCGGACAGGGTTGGAGCTACAATGAGCAGTTCTTC	CSGQGWSYNEQFF
.	TRBD2	TRBV20-1	TRBJ2-3	TGCAGTGCTAGAGAGTTTAGCGGGAGGGATAGCACAGATACGCAGTATTTT	CSAREFSGRDSTDTQYF
.	TRBD1	TRBV29-1	TRBJ2-5	TGCAGCGTTGAAGATCGGGGACAGACACAAGAGACCCAGTACTTC	CSVEDRGQTQETQYF
.	.	TRBV30	TRBJ1-1	TGTGCCTGGAGTATGGGTATGGACACTGAAGCTTTCTTT	CAWSMGMDTEAFF
few	.	TRBV18	TRBJ2-3	TGTGCCAGCTCATCTAAATTCAGGGTGGCAGATACGCAGTATTTT	CASSSKFRVADTQYF
few	.	TRBV30	TRBJ2-7	TGTGCCTGGAGTGCTCCCCGGGACGGGCACTACGAGCAGTACTTC	CAWSAPRDGHYEQYF
.	.	TRBV10-3	TRBJ2-5	TGTGCCATCAGTGATGAGGGGCATTGGGAGACCCAGTACTTC	CAISDEGHWETQYF
.	TRBD1	TRBV28	TRBJ2-7	TGTGCCAGCAGAAACAGGGGGTACGAGCAGTACTTC	CASRNRGYEQYF
.	TRBD1	TRBV20-1	TRBJ2-6	TGCAGTGCAGAATCCGGGGGACAGGGGGCGACTCGGACTGGGGCCAACGTCCTGACTTTC	CSAESGGQGATRTGANVLTF
once	.	TRBV20-1	TRBJ2-7	TGCAGTGCTAGCAATAGTGCCGGGGGATCCTACGAGCAGTACTTC	CSASNSAGGSYEQYF
.	TRBD2	TRBV5-4	TRBJ2-3	TGTGCCAGCAGACGCGGGGGAGATACGCAGTATTTT	CASRRGGDTQYF
.	TRBD2	TRBV11-2	TRBJ2-5	TGTGCCAGCAGCTCAGTGGCGGGGGTTCATGAGACCCAGTACTTC	CASSSVAGVHETQYF
.	.	TRBV20-1	TRBJ2-5	TGCAGTGCTAGAGATAGGGCAGGAATAAAGAAAGAGACCCAGTACTTC	CSARDRAGIKKETQYF
.	.	TRBV12-3/TRBV12-4	TRBJ1-3	TGTGCCAGCAGTCCTGGGTTCTACGCTCTTGGAAACACCATATATTTT	CASSPGFYALGNTIYF
once	.	TRBV3-1	TRBJ2-5	TGTGCCAGCAATTCTTGGGGGCAAGAGACCCAGTACTTC	CASNSWGQETQYF
many	.	TRBV7-6	TRBJ2-1	TGTGCCAGCAGCTTCCCCCCGGGGCCCTACAATGAGCAGTTCTTC	CASSFPPGPYNEQFF
few	TRBD1	TRBV4-1	TRBJ2-1	TGCGCCAGCAGCTGGGGGACAGGAACTTACAATGAGCAGTTCTTC	CASSWGTGTYNEQFF
once	.	TRBV19	TRBJ2-1	TGTGCCAGTAGTATAGGGGGAGAGCAGTTCTTC	CASSIGGEQFF
.	TRBD2	TRBV4-2	TRBJ2-3	TGTGCCAGCAGCCAACAAGCGGGAGCGGGGACAGATACGCAGTATTTT	CASSQQAGAGTDTQYF
.	.	TRBV28	TRBJ2-5	TGTGCCAGCAGTTTTTTTAGGGGTAGTGAGACCCAGTACTTC	CASSFFRGSETQYF
few	.	TRBV4-3	TRBJ2-7	TGCGCCAGCAGCCAAGACTACCGGGGCTTTTACGAGCAGTACTTC	CASSQDYRGFYEQYF
few	.	TRBV9	TRBJ2-5	TGTGCCAGCAGCGGGACTTACCAAGAGACCCAGTACTTC	CASSGTYQETQYF
.	.	TRBV6-5	TRBJ1-2	TGTGCCAGCAGTTACTCGGGGAAACCGGGACGACTACCTTATGGCTACACCTTC	CASSYSGKPGRLPYGYTF
few	TRBD1	TRBV5-1	TRBJ2-3	TGCGCCAGCAGCTCGGACAGGGCTAGCACAGATACGCAGTATTTT	CASSSDRASTDTQYF